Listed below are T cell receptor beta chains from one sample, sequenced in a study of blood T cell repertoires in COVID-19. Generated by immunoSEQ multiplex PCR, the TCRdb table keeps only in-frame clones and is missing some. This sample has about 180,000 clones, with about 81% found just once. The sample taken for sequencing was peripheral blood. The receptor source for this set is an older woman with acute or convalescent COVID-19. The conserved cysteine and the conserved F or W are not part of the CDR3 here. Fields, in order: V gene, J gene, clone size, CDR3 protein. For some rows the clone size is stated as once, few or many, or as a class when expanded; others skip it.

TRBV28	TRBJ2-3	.	ANPTRVNRGRGTDTQY
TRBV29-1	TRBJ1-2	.	SARSGDGYT
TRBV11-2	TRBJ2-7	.	ASSPTSPSEEQY
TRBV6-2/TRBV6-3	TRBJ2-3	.	ASSPTRITDTQY
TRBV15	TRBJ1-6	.	ATSRDPGTGFNSPLH
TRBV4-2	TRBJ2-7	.	ASSPLGREQY
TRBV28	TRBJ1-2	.	ASSLTGGNYGYT
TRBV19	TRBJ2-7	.	ASSTTGGGEQY
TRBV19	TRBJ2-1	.	ASSIEVLAYNEQF
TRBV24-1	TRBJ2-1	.	ATMGGQSSYNEQF
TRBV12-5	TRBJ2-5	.	ASGLGSGQGETQY
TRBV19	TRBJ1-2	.	ASSNRVIDGYT
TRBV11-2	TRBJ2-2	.	ASSLAGRELF
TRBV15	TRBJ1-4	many	ATSRGLRESGELF
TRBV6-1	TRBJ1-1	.	ASSELQINTEAF
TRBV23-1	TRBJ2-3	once	ASSQQPGVPTDTQY
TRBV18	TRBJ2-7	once	ASSVDRDRVAGISYEQY
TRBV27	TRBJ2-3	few	ASSSGLAGVDTQY
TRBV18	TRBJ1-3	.	ASSQGQGSRSGNTIY
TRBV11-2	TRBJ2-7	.	ASRSTSSYEQY
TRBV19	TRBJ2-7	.	ASSQRGNYEQY
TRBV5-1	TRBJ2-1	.	ASSLGRWEIWGNEQF
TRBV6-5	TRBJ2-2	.	ASSYGRTGNTGELF
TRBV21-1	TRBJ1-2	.	ASVRDRGYGNYGYT
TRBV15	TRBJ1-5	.	ATSRDIGGDQPQH
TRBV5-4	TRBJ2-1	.	ASSWGGTSSYNEQF
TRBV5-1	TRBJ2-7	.	ASSLGSFEQY
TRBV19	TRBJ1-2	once	ASSILGQGAYGYT
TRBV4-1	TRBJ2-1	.	ASSQDNRGNNEQF
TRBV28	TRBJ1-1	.	ASSPPTRNTEAF
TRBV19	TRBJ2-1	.	ASSIPMSGNPYNEQF
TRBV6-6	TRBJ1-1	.	ASSYAGYITEAF
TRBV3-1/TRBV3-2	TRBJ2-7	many	ASSVGTANSYEQY
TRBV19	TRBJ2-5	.	ASSIMAAGGLGTQY
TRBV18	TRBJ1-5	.	ASSPGQDTFDSNQPQH
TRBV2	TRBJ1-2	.	ASSEGGQRHYGYT
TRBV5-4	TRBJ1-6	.	ASSQQGVDSPLH
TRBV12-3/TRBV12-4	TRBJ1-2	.	ASSAEGAYGYT
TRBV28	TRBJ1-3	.	ASSPRGGSGNTIY
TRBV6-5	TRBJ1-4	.	ASAGGLDEKLF